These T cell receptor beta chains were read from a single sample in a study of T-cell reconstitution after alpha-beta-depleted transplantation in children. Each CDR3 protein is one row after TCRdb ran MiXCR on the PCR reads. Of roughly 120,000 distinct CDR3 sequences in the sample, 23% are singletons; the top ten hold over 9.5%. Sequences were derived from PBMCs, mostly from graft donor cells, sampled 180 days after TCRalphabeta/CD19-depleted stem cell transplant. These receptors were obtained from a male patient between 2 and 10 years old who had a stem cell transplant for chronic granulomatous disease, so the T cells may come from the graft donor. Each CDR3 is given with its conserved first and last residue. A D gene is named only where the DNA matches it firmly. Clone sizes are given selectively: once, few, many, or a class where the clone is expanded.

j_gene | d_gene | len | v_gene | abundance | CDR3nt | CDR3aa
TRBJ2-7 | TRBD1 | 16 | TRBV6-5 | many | TGTGCCAGCAGTTACTCGTGGACAGGGAGCTCCTACGAGCAGTACTTC | CASSYSWTGSSYEQYF
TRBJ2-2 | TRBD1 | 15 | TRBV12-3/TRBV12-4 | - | TGTGCCAGCAGCGCCGGGACAGGTGTAGGCGGGGAGCTGTTTTTT | CASSAGTGVGGELFF
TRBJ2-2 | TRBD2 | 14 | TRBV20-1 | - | TGCAGTGCCAATAGCGGGTCGAACACCGGGGAGCTGTTTTTT | CSANSGSNTGELFF
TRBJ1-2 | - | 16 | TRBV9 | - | TGTGCCAGCAGCGTAGCTTCATCGGGCAGAGACTATGGCTACACCTTC | CASSVASSGRDYGYTF
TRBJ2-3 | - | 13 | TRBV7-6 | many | TGTGCCAGCAGCTTATTGATAACAGATACGCAGTATTTT | CASSLLITDTQYF
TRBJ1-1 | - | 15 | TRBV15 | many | TGTGCCACCAGCAGAGTACCCAAGGGGAACACTGAAGCTTTCTTT | CATSRVPKGNTEAFF
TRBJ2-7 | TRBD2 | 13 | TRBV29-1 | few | TGCAGCGACGGGGGACTAGCGAACTACGAGCAGTACTTC | CSDGGLANYEQYF
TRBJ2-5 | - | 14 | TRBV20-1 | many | TGCAGTGCTAGTAAGGGGGGAGATCAAGAGACCCAGTACTTC | CSASKGGDQETQYF
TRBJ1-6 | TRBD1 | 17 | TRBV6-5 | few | TGTGCCAGCAGTTACTCTCCCTCGACAGGGGCGAATTCACCCCTCCACTTT | CASSYSPSTGANSPLHF
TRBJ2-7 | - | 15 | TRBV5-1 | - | TGCGCCAGCAGCTTGGGACCGAGGAGCTCCTACGAGCAGTACTTC | CASSLGPRSSYEQYF
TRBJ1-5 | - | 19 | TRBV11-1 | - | TGTGCCAGCAGCTTAGTCCCCATGTCAGGCCGCCACCTGCATCAGCCCCAGCATTTT | CASSLVPMSGRHLHQPQHF
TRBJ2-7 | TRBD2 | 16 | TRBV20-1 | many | TGCAGTGCTAGAGGTCTGGGACTAGCGGACTCCTACGAGCAGTACTTC | CSARGLGLADSYEQYF
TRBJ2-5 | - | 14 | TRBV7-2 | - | TGTGCCAGCAGCCTCGACAGAGCCCAAGAGACCCAGTACTTC | CASSLDRAQETQYF
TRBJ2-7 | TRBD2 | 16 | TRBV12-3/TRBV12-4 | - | TGTGCCAGCAGCGCTACTAGCGGGGGAAGCTCCTACGAGCAGTACTTC | CASSATSGGSSYEQYF
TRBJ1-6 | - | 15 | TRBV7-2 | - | TGTGCCAGCAGTCGAGTGGTAGGGTATACTTCACCCCTCCACTTT | CASSRVVGYTSPLHF
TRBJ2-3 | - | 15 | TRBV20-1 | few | TGCAGTGCCGTGAAGGGAGTGCGAGGCACAGATACGCAGTATTTT | CSAVKGVRGTDTQYF
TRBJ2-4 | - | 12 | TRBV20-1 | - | TGCAGTGCTAGAGATATGGGGAACATTCAGTACTTC | CSARDMGNIQYF
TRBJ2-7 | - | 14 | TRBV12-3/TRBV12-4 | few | TGTGCCAGCAGTCGAAACTTCTTAGGCTACGAGCAGTACTTC | CASSRNFLGYEQYF
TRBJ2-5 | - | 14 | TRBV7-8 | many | TGTGCCAGCAGCTTCTTGGGAGTCCAAGAGACCCAGTACTTC | CASSFLGVQETQYF
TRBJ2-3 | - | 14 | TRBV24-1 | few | TGTGCCACCAGTGATATTGGGCCTGGGGATACGCAGTATTTT | CATSDIGPGDTQYF
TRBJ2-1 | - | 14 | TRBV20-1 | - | TGCAGTGCTAGACTCGGCACGCAGCCCAATAGGCAGTTCTTC | CSARLGTQPNRQFF
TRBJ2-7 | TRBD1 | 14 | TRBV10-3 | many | TGTGCCATCAGTGTCCGGGACAGCCTCTACGAGCAGTACTTC | CAISVRDSLYEQYF
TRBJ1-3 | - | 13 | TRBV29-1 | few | TGCAGCGCCTATACAGACTCTGGAAACACCATATATTTT | CSAYTDSGNTIYF
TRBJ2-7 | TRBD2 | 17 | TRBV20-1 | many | TGCAGTGCTAGAGAGCCGGGCGGGAGACTCTCAATTTACGAGCAGTACTTC | CSAREPGGRLSIYEQYF
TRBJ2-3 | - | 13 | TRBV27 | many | TGTGCCAGCAGTTTTGCTAGCACAGATACGCAGTATTTT | CASSFASTDTQYF
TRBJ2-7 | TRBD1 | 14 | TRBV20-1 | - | TGCAGTGCTATCCGGGACAGGGGGAATTGGGTGCAGTACTTC | CSAIRDRGNWVQYF
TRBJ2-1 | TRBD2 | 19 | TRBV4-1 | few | TGCGCCAGCAGCCAAGCGGAAACTTCTATAGCGGGAGGATCCAATGAGCAGTTCTTC | CASSQAETSIAGGSNEQFF
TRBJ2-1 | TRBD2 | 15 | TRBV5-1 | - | TGCGCCAGCAGTCGACTAGCGGGCAATGTCGATGAGCAGTTCTTC | CASSRLAGNVDEQFF
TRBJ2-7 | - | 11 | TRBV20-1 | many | TGCAGTGCTAGATCGGCCGTTGAGCAGTACTTC | CSARSAVEQYF
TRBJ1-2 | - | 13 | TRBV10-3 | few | TGTGCCGTCTCAATACGCTGGGTCTATGGCTACACCTTC | CAVSIRWVYGYTF
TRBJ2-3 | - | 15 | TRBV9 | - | TGTGCCAGCAGCGTAATGGGGCTAGACGCAGATACGCAGTATTTT | CASSVMGLDADTQYF
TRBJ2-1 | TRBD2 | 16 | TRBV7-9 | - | TGTGCCAGCAGCTGGGCAGGCGGGGGGCTTCACAATGAGCAGTTCTTC | CASSWAGGGLHNEQFF
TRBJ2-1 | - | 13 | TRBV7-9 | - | TGTGCCGCTAGGGGGGCCTCCTACAATGAGCAGTTCTTC | CAARGASYNEQFF
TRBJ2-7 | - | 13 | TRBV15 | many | TGTGCCACGGCTCTAGACAGAACCTACGAGCAGTACTTC | CATALDRTYEQYF
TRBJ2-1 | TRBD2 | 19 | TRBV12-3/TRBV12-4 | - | TGTGCCAGCAGTCCCGGACTAGCGGGGGGGCGAATAGACTACAATGAGCAGTTCTTC | CASSPGLAGGRIDYNEQFF
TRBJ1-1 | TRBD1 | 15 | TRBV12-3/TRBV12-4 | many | TGTGCCAGCAGCCGGGACAGGGGAAAGAACACTGAAGCTTTCTTT | CASSRDRGKNTEAFF
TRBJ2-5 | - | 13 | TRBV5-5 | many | TGTGCCAGCAGCTTGCTGGGGGAAGAGACCCAGTACTTC | CASSLLGEETQYF
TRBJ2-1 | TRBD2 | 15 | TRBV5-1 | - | TGCGCCAGCAGAAAAGCGGGAGGCCCTGGGAATGAGCAGTTCTTC | CASRKAGGPGNEQFF
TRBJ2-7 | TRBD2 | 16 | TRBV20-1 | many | TGCAGTGCTAGAGATTTGAGCGGGAGTCGGACCTACGAGCAGTACTTC | CSARDLSGSRTYEQYF
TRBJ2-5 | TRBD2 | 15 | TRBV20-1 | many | TGCAGTGCTAGAGGATTGCGGGGGAGTCAAGAGACCCAGTACTTC | CSARGLRGSQETQYF
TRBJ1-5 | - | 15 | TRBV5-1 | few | TGCGCCAGCAGCTTGGGGGGGGCGAGCAATCAGCCCCAGCATTTT | CASSLGGASNQPQHF
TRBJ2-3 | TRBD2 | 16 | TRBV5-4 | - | TGTGCCAGCAGTACGGGACTAGCTTCGGGCACAGATACGCAGTATTTT | CASSTGLASGTDTQYF
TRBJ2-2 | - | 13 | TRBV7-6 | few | TGTGCCAGCAGCTTGGTTAGCGCCGGGGAGCTGTTTTTT | CASSLVSAGELFF
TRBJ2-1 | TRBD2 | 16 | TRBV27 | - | TGTGCCAGCAGTCCACTAGCGGGAGTAGGGAACAATGAGCAGTTCTTC | CASSPLAGVGNNEQFF
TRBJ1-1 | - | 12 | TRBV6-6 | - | TGTGCCAGCAGTTACTCTCCGAATGAAGCTTTCTTT | CASSYSPNEAFF
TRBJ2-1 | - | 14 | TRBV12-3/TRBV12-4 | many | TGTGCCAGCAAAAGGGATAGCTCCTACAATGAGCAGTTCTTC | CASKRDSSYNEQFF
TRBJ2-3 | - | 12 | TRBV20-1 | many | TGCAGTGCTAGAGAAGACAGAGATACGCAGTATTTT | CSAREDRDTQYF
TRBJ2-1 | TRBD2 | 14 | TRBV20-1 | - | TGCGCGAGCCTGGGACTAGTTTCCTACAATGAGCAGTTCTTC | CASLGLVSYNEQFF
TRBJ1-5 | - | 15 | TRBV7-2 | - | TGTGCCAGCAGCTTAGTTTGGCAGGGTAATCAGCCCCAGCATTTT | CASSLVWQGNQPQHF
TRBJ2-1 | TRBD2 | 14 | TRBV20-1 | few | TGCAGTGCCTTGACTAGCGGGAGGGTCAATGAGCAGTTCTTC | CSALTSGRVNEQFF
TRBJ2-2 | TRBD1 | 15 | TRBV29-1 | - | TGCAGCGTTGAGCCCCGGACAGGGGGTGACGGGGAGCTGTTTTTT | CSVEPRTGGDGELFF
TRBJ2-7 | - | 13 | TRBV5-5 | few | TGTGCCAGCACTTTGGCCGCAACCTACGAGCAGTACTTC | CASTLAATYEQYF
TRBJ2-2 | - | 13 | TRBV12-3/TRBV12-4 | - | TGTGCCAGCGGATCCTTATCGGGCGGGGAGCTGTTTTTT | CASGSLSGGELFF
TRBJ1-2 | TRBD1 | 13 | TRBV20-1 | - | TGCAGTGCTAGGGGACAGGGGGACGTTGGCTACACCTTC | CSARGQGDVGYTF
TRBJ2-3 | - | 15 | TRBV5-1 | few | TGCGCCAGCAGCCCCGGGGGGCAGGGTTCGGATACGCAGTATTTT | CASSPGGQGSDTQYF
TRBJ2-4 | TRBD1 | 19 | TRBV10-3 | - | TGTACCATCAGCCCCCGTTGGAACACAGGGGGGATAGCCAAAAACATTCAGTACTTC | CTISPRWNTGGIAKNIQYF
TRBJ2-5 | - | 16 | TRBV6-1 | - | TGTGCCAGCAGTGAAACAGGGACCCTCTCCAGGGAGACCCAGTACTTC | CASSETGTLSRETQYF
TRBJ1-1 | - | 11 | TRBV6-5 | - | TGTGCCAGCGGTCAGGGGACTGAAGCTTTCTTT | CASGQGTEAFF
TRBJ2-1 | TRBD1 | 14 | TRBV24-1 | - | TGTGCCACCAGTGCAGGGGGCTCCTACAATGAGCAGTTCTTC | CATSAGGSYNEQFF